The rows below give T cell receptor beta chains drawn from one sample of a study of blood T cell repertoires in COVID-19. Some clones are missing from TCRdb's copy, which holds only in-frame ones; the method was immunoSEQ multiplex PCR. The table records over 90,000 clones, more than 90% of them present only once. The sample taken for sequencing was peripheral blood. These receptors originate from a man between 18 and 29 years old with acute or convalescent COVID-19. Each CDR3 is given with its conserved first and last residue. Each record gives: D gene, CDR3 length, V gene, clone size, J gene, CDR3 protein, CDR3 DNA. The D gene is left open where the match is weak. The size entry is marked missing in some rows and otherwise reads once, few, many or a size class.

>TRBD1|13|TRBV27|-|TRBJ1-5
CASRPGGNQPQHF
TGTGCCAGCAGACCAGGGGGTAATCAGCCCCAGCATTTT
>TRBD2|19|TRBV24-1|few|TRBJ2-7
CATSESGTDTLTSEYEQYF
TGTGCCACCAGTGAGTCCGGGACTGATACCCTGACTAGCGAATACGAGCAGTACTTC
>-|13|TRBV5-1|-|TRBJ1-6
CASQQGPDSPLHF
TGCGCCAGTCAACAGGGCCCGGATTCACCCCTCCACTTT
>-|15|TRBV9|-|TRBJ1-1
CASSVSAEPGPEAFF
TGTGCCAGCAGCGTATCGGCGGAGCCTGGCCCTGAAGCTTTCTTT
>-|15|TRBV6-5|-|TRBJ2-7
CASSYGQGMGYEQYF
TGTGCCAGCAGTTACGGGCAGGGGATGGGTTACGAGCAGTACTTC
>TRBD2|16|TRBV15|once|TRBJ2-3
CATSSHSGGAADTQYF
TGTGCCACCAGCAGCCATAGCGGGGGGGCAGCAGATACGCAGTATTTT
>-|15|TRBV6-6|once|TRBJ2-7
CASSDPRHGPYEQYF
TGTGCCAGCAGTGACCCGAGACACGGCCCCTACGAGCAGTACTTC
>-|12|TRBV6-1|-|TRBJ1-5
CASSERDIPQHF
TGTGCCAGCAGTGAAAGGGACATACCCCAGCATTTT
>-|13|TRBV10-2|-|TRBJ1-5
CASSRGTHQPQHF
TGCGCCAGCAGTCGGGGTACGCATCAGCCCCAGCATTTT
>-|17|TRBV5-1|-|TRBJ1-1
CASSLRAQGGNEDEAFF
TGCGCCAGCAGCCTGAGGGCCCAAGGAGGAAACGAGGATGAAGCTTTCTTT
>-|17|TRBV19|-|TRBJ2-3
CASIKGAKWRGTDTQYF
TGTGCCAGTATAAAGGGCGCTAAGTGGAGAGGGACAGATACGCAGTATTTT
>-|17|TRBV7-2|-|TRBJ2-2
CASSWSDAGWDTGELFF
TGTGCCAGCAGCTGGTCTGATGCGGGATGGGACACCGGGGAGCTGTTTTTT
>TRBD2|16|TRBV4-1|-|TRBJ2-5
CASSQVSSGSRETQYF
TGCGCCAGCAGCCAAGTGTCCAGCGGGAGTCGGGAGACCCAGTACTTC
>-|16|TRBV19|-|TRBJ1-2
CASSIDHQGFVYGYTF
TGTGCCAGTAGTATAGATCACCAGGGCTTCGTCTATGGCTACACCTTC
>-|12|TRBV30|-|TRBJ1-2
CAWSQAVYGYTF
TGTGCCTGGAGTCAGGCCGTCTATGGCTACACCTTC
>TRBD1|18|TRBV2|-|TRBJ1-1
CASRGERDRGWMNTEAFF
TGTGCCAGCAGGGGGGAGAGGGACAGGGGTTGGATGAACACTGAAGCTTTCTTT
>TRBD1|13|TRBV7-8|-|TRBJ1-4
CASSDRANEKLFF
TGTGCCAGCTCGGACAGGGCTAATGAAAAACTGTTTTTT
>TRBD2|16|TRBV13|-|TRBJ2-7
CASSRSPGLAPHEQYF
TGTGCCAGCAGCCGTAGTCCGGGACTAGCCCCCCACGAGCAGTACTTC
>-|15|TRBV5-1|-|TRBJ1-5
CASSPAGALNQPQHF
TGCGCCAGCAGCCCGGCGGGGGCGCTGAATCAGCCCCAGCATTTT
>TRBD1|15|TRBV27|-|TRBJ2-1
CASSSAGTGGNEQFF
TGTGCCAGCAGTTCAGCCGGGACAGGGGGCAATGAGCAGTTCTTC
>TRBD2|13|TRBV2|-|TRBJ2-1
CALAGAGDNEQFF
TGTGCCTTAGCGGGGGCGGGCGACAATGAGCAGTTCTTC
>TRBD1|17|TRBV11-2|once|TRBJ1-6
CASSLGTGGSYNSPLHF
TGTGCCAGCAGCTTAGGAACAGGGGGCTCCTATAATTCACCCCTCCACTTT
>TRBD1|16|TRBV19|-|TRBJ1-6
CASSMGRTGGNSPLHF
TGTGCCAGTAGTATGGGTCGGACAGGGGGTAATTCACCCCTCCACTTT
>TRBD1|15|TRBV4-2|-|TRBJ1-1
CANLLRGGTGLEAFF
TGTGCCAACCTCCTTCGTGGGGGGACAGGGCTTGAAGCTTTCTTT
>TRBD1|16|TRBV18|-|TRBJ2-4
CASSRGTGEAKNIQYF
TGTGCCAGCTCCCGGGGGACAGGGGAAGCCAAAAACATTCAGTACTTC
>-|14|TRBV6-5|-|TRBJ1-4
CASSRDSYNEKLFF
TGTGCCAGCAGCCGTGACAGTTATAATGAAAAACTGTTTTTT
>-|13|TRBV5-8|-|TRBJ2-1
CASSYRDYNEQFF
TGTGCCAGCAGCTACCGGGACTACAATGAGCAGTTCTTC
>-|17|TRBV7-2|-|TRBJ2-3
CASSFSGRGPFTDTQYF
TGTGCCAGCAGCTTTAGCGGTAGGGGCCCATTCACAGATACGCAGTATTTT
>-|16|TRBV5-5|-|TRBJ2-2
CASSSRTLQNTGELFF
TGTGCCAGCAGCTCCCGGACACTTCAGAACACCGGGGAGCTGTTTTTT
>-|12|TRBV27|-|TRBJ1-6
CASSLGLSPLHF
TGTGCCAGCAGTTTGGGCCTATCACCCCTCCACTTT
>TRBD1|18|TRBV11-3|-|TRBJ1-1
CASSLEQGAGGSMLEAFF
TGTGCCAGCAGCTTAGAACAAGGGGCAGGGGGCTCAATGTTGGAAGCTTTCTTT
>-|15|TRBV18|once|TRBJ2-7
CASSLFGQVDSEQYF
TGTGCCAGCTCACTCTTTGGGCAGGTTGATAGCGAGCAGTACTTC
>-|14|TRBV6-2/TRBV6-3|-|TRBJ1-2
CASSRQIESYGYTF
TGTGCCAGCAGTCGACAGATCGAGAGCTATGGCTACACCTTC
>-|13|TRBV19|-|TRBJ2-1
CASQSHSYNEQFF
TGTGCCAGTCAGTCCCACTCCTACAATGAGCAGTTCTTC
>-|10|TRBV25-1|-|TRBJ2-7
CASRGVEQYF
TGTGCCAGCAGAGGGGTCGAGCAGTACTTC
>TRBD1|15|TRBV24-1|-|TRBJ2-1
CATSPTGDRYNEQFF
TGTGCCACCAGTCCGACAGGGGATCGCTACAATGAGCAGTTCTTC
>TRBD1|12|TRBV30|-|TRBJ1-2
CAWRTGGYGYTF
TGTGCCTGGAGGACAGGGGGCTATGGCTACACCTTC
>-|15|TRBV7-2|-|TRBJ1-5
CASSLGQFSNQPQHF
TGTGCCAGCAGCTTAGGACAGTTTAGCAATCAGCCCCAGCATTTT
>TRBD2|16|TRBV24-1|-|TRBJ2-3
CATSDPGLAGTDTQYF
TGTGCCACCAGTGACCCCGGACTAGCGGGCACAGATACGCAGTATTTT
>-|13|TRBV28|-|TRBJ1-1
CASSLGGAPEAFF
TGTGCCAGCAGTTTAGGAGGTGCCCCTGAAGCTTTCTTT
>TRBD1|15|TRBV3-1/TRBV3-2|many|TRBJ1-5
CASSLGQDSNQPQHF
TGTGCCAGCAGCCTCGGACAGGATAGCAATCAGCCCCAGCATTTT
>TRBD1|12|TRBV19|once|TRBJ1-5
CASRTGNQPQHF
TGTGCCAGTAGGACAGGGAATCAGCCCCAGCATTTT
>-|12|TRBV2|-|TRBJ1-2
CASGRGNYGYTF
TGTGCCAGCGGGAGGGGGAACTATGGCTACACCTTC
>TRBD1|15|TRBV5-6|-|TRBJ1-2
CASSLVQGADYGYTF
TGTGCCAGCAGCTTGGTTCAGGGGGCAGACTATGGCTACACCTTC
>-|17|TRBV24-1|-|TRBJ1-4
CATSETGTGVDNEKLFF
TGTGCCACCAGTGAGACCGGGACGGGAGTAGATAATGAAAAACTGTTTTTT
>-|15|TRBV11-2|-|TRBJ1-3
CASSLGGVSGNTIYF
TGTGCCAGCAGCTTAGGGGGCGTCTCTGGAAACACCATATATTTT
>-|15|TRBV23-1|-|TRBJ2-7
CASSQSKQFSYEQYF
TGCGCCAGCAGTCAATCGAAACAGTTCTCCTACGAGCAGTACTTC
>TRBD2|16|TRBV5-1|-|TRBJ2-1
CASSSAAGGGHNEQFF
TGCGCCAGCAGCTCTGCAGCGGGAGGGGGCCACAATGAGCAGTTCTTC
>TRBD2|16|TRBV5-1|-|TRBJ2-2
CASRTSGRSDTGELFF
TGCGCCAGCAGGACTAGCGGGAGGTCAGACACCGGGGAGCTGTTTTTT
>TRBD1|14|TRBV19|-|TRBJ1-5
CASERSTGSGPQHF
TGTGCCAGTGAGAGGTCGACAGGGTCAGGGCCCCAGCATTTT
>TRBD1|15|TRBV5-5|-|TRBJ2-7
CASSLRVQGSYEQYF
TGTGCCAGCAGCTTGAGGGTACAGGGGTCCTACGAGCAGTACTTC
>TRBD1|13|TRBV3-1/TRBV3-2|few|TRBJ1-1
CASGTDQYTEAFF
TGTGCCAGCGGGACAGACCAGTACACTGAAGCTTTCTTT
>TRBD1|17|TRBV4-1|few|TRBJ1-4
CASSQDRAQGVGEKLFF
TGCGCCAGCAGCCAAGATCGGGCACAGGGGGTGGGTGAAAAACTGTTTTTT